The 17 T cell receptor beta chains below all came from one sample that was sequenced in a study of type 1 and type 2 diabetes patients. Genomic DNA was the PCR template. A primer set of 30 forward and 13 reverse primers amplified the CDR3. TCRdb called the multiplex PCR reads again in MiXCR, with one record for every CDR3 protein. The repertoire has about 250,000 distinct CDR3 sequences, approximately 45% of them found once; the top ten carry around 13%. The source material was peripheral blood mononuclear cells (PBMCs). These receptors originate from a young man with type 2 diabetes.

This CDR3 is CASRSSAGGYGYTF. CDR3 DNA sequence: TGTGCCAGCAGATCTAGCGCAGGGGGCTATGGCTACACCTTC. The chain uses TRBV2 and TRBJ1-2, with 7 bases identical to TRBD1. Per germline, CDR1 SNHLY and CDR2 FYNNEI. V gave up 6 bases and J gave up 4 bases; unmatched junction bases: 8. This CDR3 comprises 14 residues.

The chain combines TRBV6-5 with TRBJ2-7, with unresolved D. CDR3 length: 13 amino acids. Germline lookup yields CDR1 MNHEY and CDR2 SVGAGI. Trimming shortened V by 3 bases and J by 2 bases, and 8 bases separated the two germline ends. CDR3 region: CASSYEVTYEQYF. The DNA of the CDR3 is TGTGCCAGCAGTTATGAGGTGACCTACGAGCAGTACTTC.

The chain is built from TRBV28 and TRBJ2-7; a possible D gene is TRBD1 (6 bases). Germline loops: CDR1 MDHEN, CDR2 SYDVKM. The CDR3 consists of 14 residues. Trimming removed 5 bases from V and 3 bases from J, with 14 bases in between. Here the CDR3 reads CASSPNRVVYEQYF. CDR3 coding DNA: TGTGCCAGCAGTCCAAACAGGGTAGTCTACGAGCAGTACTTC.

J is TRBJ2-5 and V is TRBV19; D is uncertain. The CDR3 loop spans 12 amino acids. Trimming shortened V by 4 bases and J by 7 bases, and 10 bases separated the two germline ends. CDR1 is LNHDA, CDR2 SQIVND, per germline (reference sequence). CDR3 coding DNA: TGTGCCAGTAGTAAGGCCGGTGGGACCCAGTACTTC. Encoded protein: CASSKAGGTQYF.

The V call is TRBV7-3, the J call TRBJ2-1; 9 nucleotides agree with TRBD2. CDR3 length equals 18 residues. V lost 2 bases, J lost 1 base, and 9 bases stayed unmatched. The germline V gene encodes CDR1 SGHTA and CDR2 FQGTGA. The CDR3 protein is CASSLAFWREGSYNEQFF. The DNA of the CDR3 is TGTGCCAGCAGCTTAGCGTTTTGGCGGGAGGGTTCCTACAATGAGCAGTTCTTC. The whole variable domain, remainder taken from reference TRBV7-3 and TRBJ2-1, is GAGVSQTPSNKVTEKGKYVELRCDPISGHTALYWYRQSLGQGPEFLIYFQGTGAADDSGLPNDRFFAVRPEGSVSTLKIQRTERGDSAVYLCASSLAFWREGSYNEQFFGPGTRLTVL.

This rearrangement joins TRBV11-2 to TRBJ1-2, with a weak D call TRBD1 (6 bases). Looked up from germline, CDR1 is SGHAT and CDR2 is FQNNGV. This CDR3 spans 14 amino acids. The germline V and J ends were trimmed by 5 bases and 7 bases, with 17 bases remaining between them. The CDR3 protein is CASSDFTGRGGYTF. The CDR3 region has the DNA TGTGCCAGCAGCGACTTTACAGGGCGAGGTGGCTACACCTTC.

The rearrangement links TRBV7-8 to TRBJ2-1; 7 bases match TRBD1. Losses at the gene ends were 0 bases for V and 12 bases for J; bases not matched to a gene: 8. Germline-derived CDR1 and CDR2 are SGHVS and FQNEAQ. The CDR3 consists of 14 residues. The CDR3 DNA sequence: TGTGCCAGCAGCTTAGCCGACAGGGTAACGGGGCAGTTCTTC. Amino acid sequence: CASSLADRVTGQFF.

The chain combines TRBV7-3 with TRBJ1-6; no definite D call. CDR1 is SGHTA, CDR2 FQGTGA, per germline. The CDR3 covers 16 residues. The V end lost 4 bases, the J end lost 7 bases, and 17 bases lay between the germline ends. CDR3: CASSYKTRVRNSPLHF. Here the CDR3 DNA reads TGTGCCAGCAGCTATAAGACGAGGGTGCGAAATTCACCCCTCCACTTT.

This clonotype was counted only a few times. V gene TRBV7-9 combines with J gene TRBJ1-2; 7 positions agree with TRBD1. The CDR3 consists of 14 residues. The V gene's germline CDR1 is SEHNR and CDR2 FQNEAQ (reference sequence). The J segment lost 4 bases and the V segment lost 5 bases, leaving 7 bases of the junction unmatched. CDR3 DNA: TGTGCCAGCAGCCCAGGACAGGAACCCTATGGCTACACCTTC. This sequence encodes CASSPGQEPYGYTF.

Notes on this clonotype: The junction departs from germline at one end; a sequencing error may be responsible. The genes are TRBV7-8 and TRBJ2-1, with 8 bases that match TRBD2. CDR3 length equals 11 residues. Germline V gene sequence: CDR1 SGHVS, CDR2 FQNEAQ. This CDR3 reads CASSLDGREDF. The CDR3 nucleotides read TGTGCCAGCAGCTTAGATGGGCGGGAGGATTTT.

V usage is TRBV6-5 and J usage is TRBJ1-6; D possibly corresponds to TRBD1 (5 bases). The CDR3 is made up of 13 amino acids. Germline V gives CDR1 MNHEY, CDR2 SVGAGI. Trimming pared 8 bases from V and 10 bases from J, leaving 15 bases between. CDR3 loop: CASARGWGSPLHF. The CDR3 coding sequence is TGTGCCAGCGCTCGGGGCTGGGGCTCACCCCTCCACTTT.

The genes are TRBV6-5 and TRBJ2-7, with 7 nucleotides matching TRBD2. The junction had 17 bases not matched to a gene; V was cut back by 5 bases and J by 7 bases. Germline V gene data show CDR1 as MNHEY and CDR2 as SVGAGI. This CDR3 has 16 amino acids. The CDR3 loop is CASSRTSGDGAGEQYF. The CDR3 nucleotides are TGTGCCAGCAGTCGGACCAGCGGGGACGGGGCGGGGGAGCAGTACTTC.

There are a few counts of this clonotype. The V gene is TRBV27, the J gene TRBJ2-1, with D possibly TRBD1 on 6 matching bases. The V end lost 5 bases, the J end lost 7 bases, and 12 bases lay between the germline ends. Germline loops: CDR1 MNHEY, CDR2 SMNVEV (reference sequence). The CDR3 covers 13 residues. CDR3 sequence reads: CASSIYRANEQFF. CDR3 DNA: TGTGCCAGCAGTATATACAGGGCGAATGAGCAGTTCTTC.

This chain links TRBV12-3 or TRBV12-4 with TRBJ2-2; 10 bases map to TRBD1. The V and J ends lost 8 bases and 7 bases, in that order; junction bases with no gene match: 7. CDR3 length: 14 amino acids. CDR3 residues: CASQTGGGFGELFF. CDR3 nucleotides: TGTGCCAGCCAGACAGGGGGCGGCTTCGGGGAGCTGTTTTTT.

This chain uses TRBV19 with TRBJ2-7; TRBD2 matches 10 bases. Germline loops: CDR1 LNHDA, CDR2 SQIVND (reference sequence). V lost 4 bases and J lost 3; bases outside the gene matches: 12. The CDR3 runs 17 residues. CDR3 DNA: TGTGCCAGTAGTAACGGCCCAACTAGCGGGACCGACTACGAGCAGTACTTC. This gives the protein CASSNGPTSGTDYEQYF. Supplemented by reference TRBV19 and TRBJ2-7, the full variable domain reads DGGITQSPKYLFRKEGQNVTLSCEQNLNHDAMYWYRQDPGQGLRLIYYSQIVNDFQKGDIAEGYSVSREKKESFPLTVTSAQKNPTAFYLCASSNGPTSGTDYEQYFGPGTRLTVT.

J is TRBJ2-7 and V is TRBV6-5; 8 nucleotides line up with TRBD1. The CDR3 totals 14 residues. CDR1 is MNHEY and CDR2 is SVGAGI in the germline V gene. J was trimmed by 3 bases and V by 3 bases; bases with no gene match: 4. The CDR3 loop is CASSYGQGGYEQYF. The CDR3, as DNA: TGTGCCAGCAGTTATGGACAGGGAGGCTACGAGCAGTACTTC.

Concerning this clonotype itself: This could be a read error, since a much larger clone is one nucleotide away. The chain links TRBV2 to TRBJ1-2, with D perhaps matching TRBD1 (5 bases). Germline V gives CDR1 SNHLY, CDR2 FYNNEI. V was shortened by 0 bases and J by 2 bases, with 7 bases between the two germline ends. The CDR3 sequence is 14 residues long. CDR3 coding DNA: TGTGCCAGCAGTGAAGCAGACAGAAACTATGGCTACACCTTC. Translation: CASSEADRNYGYTF.